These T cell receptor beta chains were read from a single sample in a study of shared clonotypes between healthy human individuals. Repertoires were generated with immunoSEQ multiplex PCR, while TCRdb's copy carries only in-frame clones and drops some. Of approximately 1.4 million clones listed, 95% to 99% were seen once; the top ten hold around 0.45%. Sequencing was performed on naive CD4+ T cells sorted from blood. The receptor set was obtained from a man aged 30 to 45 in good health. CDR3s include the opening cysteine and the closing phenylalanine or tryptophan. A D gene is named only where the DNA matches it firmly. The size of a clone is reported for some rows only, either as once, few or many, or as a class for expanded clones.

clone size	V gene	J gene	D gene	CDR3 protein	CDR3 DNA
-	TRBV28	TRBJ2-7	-	CASKGAAEQYF	TGTGCCAGCAAAGGAGCCGCCGAGCAGTACTTC
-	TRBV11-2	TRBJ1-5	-	CASSRTSGRFNQPQHF	TGTGCCAGCAGCCGAACCTCGGGACGTTTCAATCAGCCCCAGCATTTT
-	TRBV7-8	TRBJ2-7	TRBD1	CASSARDRSSLWTYEQYF	TGTGCCAGCAGCGCCCGGGACAGGTCTTCCCTTTGGACCTACGAGCAGTACTTC
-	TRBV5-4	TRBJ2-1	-	CASSFNGGRGAEQFF	TGTGCCAGCAGCTTCAATGGGGGACGTGGGGCTGAGCAGTTCTTC
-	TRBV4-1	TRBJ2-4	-	CASSQDNRERDIQYF	TGCGCCAGCAGCCAAGATAACCGGGAGCGGGACATTCAGTACTTC
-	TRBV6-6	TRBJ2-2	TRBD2	CASSKRETTGELFF	TGTGCCAGCAGTAAGCGGGAGACCACCGGGGAGCTGTTTTTT
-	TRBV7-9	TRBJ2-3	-	CASSDRQYTDTQYF	TGTGCCAGCAGCGACAGACAGTACACAGATACGCAGTATTTT
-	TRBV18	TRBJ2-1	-	CASSPPNQNEQFF	TGTGCCAGCTCACCACCGAACCAGAATGAGCAGTTCTTC
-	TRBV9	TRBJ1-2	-	CASSVDKDTPTF	TGTGCCAGCAGCGTAGATAAGGACACCCCCACCTTC
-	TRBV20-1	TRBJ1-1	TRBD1	CSAPSRGMAFF	TGCAGTGCTCCTTCCAGGGGGATGGCTTTCTTT
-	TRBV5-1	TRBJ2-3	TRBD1	CASTRDRGTDTQYF	TGCGCCAGCACCCGGGACAGGGGTACAGATACGCAGTATTTT
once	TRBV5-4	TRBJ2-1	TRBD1	CASSTGTGADRHNEQFF	TGTGCCAGCAGCACAGGGACAGGGGCAGATAGGCACAATGAGCAGTTCTTC
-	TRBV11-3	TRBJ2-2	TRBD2	CASSDGVRGADSGSAGELFF	TGTGCCAGCAGTGACGGAGTTCGGGGGGCTGATAGCGGGAGTGCCGGGGAGCTGTTTTTT
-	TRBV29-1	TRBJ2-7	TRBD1	CSVGGFPGQGNYEQYF	TGCAGCGTTGGTGGATTTCCGGGACAGGGGAACTACGAGCAGTACTTC
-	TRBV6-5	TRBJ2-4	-	CASSPTTKNIQYF	TGTGCCAGCAGCCCTACAACCAAAAACATTCAGTACTTC
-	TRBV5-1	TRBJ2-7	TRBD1	CASSSGTEIPYEQYF	TGCGCCAGCAGCTCCGGGACAGAAATTCCCTACGAGCAGTACTTC
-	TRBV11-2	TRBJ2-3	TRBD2	CASSISGSYTDTQYF	TGTGCCAGCAGCATTAGCGGGAGTTACACAGATACGCAGTATTTT
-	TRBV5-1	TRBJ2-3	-	CASSFPQDTQYF	TGCGCCAGCAGCTTCCCCCAGGATACGCAGTATTTT
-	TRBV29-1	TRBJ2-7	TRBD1	CSVVGQGSEQYF	TGCAGCGTTGTGGGACAGGGCTCCGAGCAGTACTTC
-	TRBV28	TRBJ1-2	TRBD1	CASRQGANPFFGYTF	TGTGCCAGCAGACAGGGGGCGAACCCTTTTTTCGGCTACACCTTC
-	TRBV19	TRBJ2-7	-	CASSIGQFYEQYF	TGTGCCAGTAGTATCGGACAGTTCTACGAGCAGTACTTC
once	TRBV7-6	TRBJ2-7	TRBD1	CASSLGTGWGEQYF	TGTGCCAGCAGCCTAGGGACAGGGTGGGGCGAGCAGTACTTC
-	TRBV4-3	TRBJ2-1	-	CASSQVEWGGWQFF	TGCGCCAGCAGCCAAGTGGAGTGGGGTGGATGGCAGTTCTTC
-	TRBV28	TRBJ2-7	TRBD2	CASGTGGPSYEQYF	TGTGCCAGCGGTACGGGAGGGCCGTCCTACGAGCAGTACTTC
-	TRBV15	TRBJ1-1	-	CATSRDIWQSTEAFF	TGTGCCACCAGCAGAGATATTTGGCAAAGCACTGAAGCTTTCTTT
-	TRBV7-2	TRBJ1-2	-	CASSFWRESGYTF	TGTGCCAGCTCGTTTTGGAGAGAAAGTGGCTACACCTTC
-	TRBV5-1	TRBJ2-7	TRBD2	CASSLSGGTYEQYF	TGCGCCAGCAGCCTGAGCGGGGGCACCTACGAGCAGTACTTC
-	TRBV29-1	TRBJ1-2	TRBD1	CSVEFRDRFRENPGYGYTF	TGCAGCGTTGAATTTCGGGACAGGTTTCGTGAGAACCCGGGATATGGCTACACCTTC
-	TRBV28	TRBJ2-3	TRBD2	CAYRLAGTDTQYF	TGTGCCTATAGACTAGCGGGGACAGATACGCAGTATTTT
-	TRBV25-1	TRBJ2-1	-	CASSESRGAADEQFF	TGTGCCAGCAGTGAATCCAGGGGGGCGGCGGATGAGCAGTTCTTC
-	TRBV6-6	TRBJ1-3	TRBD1	CASSRDRGHSGNTIYF	TGTGCCAGCAGCCGGGACAGGGGTCACTCTGGAAACACCATATATTTT
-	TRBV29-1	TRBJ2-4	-	CSASDRTKNIQYF	TGCAGCGCATCGGACAGAACCAAAAACATTCAGTACTTC
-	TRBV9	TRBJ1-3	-	CASSGTGSGNTIYF	TGTGCCAGCAGCGGCACAGGTTCTGGAAACACCATATATTTT
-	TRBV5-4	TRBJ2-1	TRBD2	CASSLLAGGFYNEQFF	TGTGCCAGCAGCTTACTAGCGGGAGGCTTCTACAATGAGCAGTTCTTC
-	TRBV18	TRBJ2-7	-	CASSPKGPDGEQYF	TGTGCCAGCTCACCGAAGGGACCTGATGGCGAGCAGTACTTC
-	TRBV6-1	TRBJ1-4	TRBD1	CASREGLDRGEKLFF	TGTGCCAGCAGGGAGGGCCTGGACAGGGGGGAAAAACTGTTTTTT
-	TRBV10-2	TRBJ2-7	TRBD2	CASSPPGLVFEQYF	TGCGCCAGCAGTCCTCCGGGACTAGTATTTGAGCAGTACTTC
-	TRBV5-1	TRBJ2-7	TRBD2	CASSLDRLAGGPYEQYF	TGCGCCAGCAGCTTGGACCGGCTAGCGGGAGGGCCTTACGAGCAGTACTTC
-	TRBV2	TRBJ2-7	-	CASKPLGGSYEQYF	TGTGCCAGCAAACCCCTGGGGGGCTCCTACGAGCAGTACTTC
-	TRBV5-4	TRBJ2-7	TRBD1	CASRDRGRNEQYF	TGTGCCAGCAGAGACAGGGGGCGAAACGAGCAGTACTTC
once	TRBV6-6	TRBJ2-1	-	CASRVQGSSYNEQFF	TGTGCCAGCAGGGTACAGGGAAGCTCCTACAATGAGCAGTTCTTC
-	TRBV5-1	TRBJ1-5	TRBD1	CASRDRVPVGYNQPQHF	TGCGCCAGCAGGGACAGGGTACCTGTCGGGTACAATCAGCCCCAGCATTTT
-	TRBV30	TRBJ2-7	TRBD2	CARMGGSYEQYF	TGTGCCCGTATGGGGGGGTCCTACGAGCAGTACTTC
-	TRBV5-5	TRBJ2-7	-	CASSLWTASYEQYF	TGTGCCAGCAGCTTGTGGACAGCCTCCTACGAGCAGTACTTC
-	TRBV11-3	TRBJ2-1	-	CASSLEQSSYNEQFF	TGTGCCAGCAGCTTAGAGCAGAGCTCCTACAATGAGCAGTTCTTC
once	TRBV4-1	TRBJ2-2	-	CASSARALNTGELFF	TGCGCCAGCAGTGCGCGCGCGCTCAACACCGGGGAGCTGTTTTTT